The next 2 T cell receptor beta chains were all read from a single sample in a study of cytomegalovirus exposure and HLA in healthy donors. The PCR was carried out with 60 Vbeta primers and 13 Jbeta primers. Method: immunoSEQ multiplex PCR; TCRdb's copy keeps in-frame clones and lacks some. Of 150,000 to 200,000 clones listed, 76% were seen once; the top ten hold around 1.5%. The source material was PBMCs. These receptors were taken from a man aged 18-30 years in good health and CMV-seronegative.

This sequence joins TRBV30 and TRBJ1-4; 7 bases match TRBD1. The V and J ends lost 8 bases and 11 bases, in that order; junction bases with no gene match: 8. Germline assignment: CDR1 GTSNPN and CDR2 SVGIG (reference sequence). CDR3 length: 11 amino acids. The CDR3, as DNA: TGTGCCCGCCGAGGAGGGGGCAAACTGTTTTTT. This sequence encodes CARRGGGKLFF.

This chain connects TRBV5-1 to TRBJ1-1; 10 bases line up with TRBD1. Germline loops: CDR1 SGHRS, CDR2 YFSETQ. Germline trimming cut 7 bases from V and 4 bases from J; bases unmatched to any gene: 7. The CDR3 has 14 residues. The CDR3 here is CASSRDRGATEAFF. The CDR3 DNA sequence: TGCGCCAGCTCACGGGACAGGGGAGCCACTGAAGCTTTCTTT.